This entry lists 22 T cell receptor beta chains sequenced from one sample in a study of T-cell reconstitution after alpha-beta-depleted transplantation in children. A library of TCRbeta sequences, prepared with unique molecular identifiers, was generated. TCRdb itself ran the PCR reads through MiXCR, one entry per CDR3 protein. The sample includes under 850,000 distinct CDR3 sequences, around 13% of them seen just once. Sequencing was performed on PBMCs, taken before TCRalphabeta/CD19-depleted stem cell transplant. The receptors originated from a girl aged 2-15 years with congenital amegakaryocytic thrombocytopenia, due to receive a stem cell transplant.

This clonotype has a count of ten or more. The chain joins TRBV29-1 to TRBJ2-2; TRBD2 agrees at 7 bases. The trim removed 4 bases at V and 5 bases at J, leaving 13 bases unmatched. The CDR3 is 16 residues long. Germline V gene lookup returns CDR1 SQVTM and CDR2 ANQGSEA. The chain's CDR3 is CSVVPLGGRFTGELFF. The CDR3 DNA reads as TGCAGCGTTGTGCCTCTGGGCGGGAGATTTACCGGGGAGCTGTTTTTT.

This clonotype appeared a few times. The chain employs TRBV20-1 and TRBJ2-5; D gene ambiguous. The CDR3 extends over 12 amino acids. Trimming left V 5 bases short and J 4 bases short, with 11 bases between. CDR1 and CDR2 (germline): DFQATT, SNEGSKA (reference sequence). CDR3: CSAAPIGETQYF. The CDR3 coding sequence is TGCAGTGCTGCCCCGATCGGAGAGACCCAGTACTTC.

This sequence joins TRBV20-1 and TRBJ2-7; 11 nucleotides line up with TRBD2. J gave up 3 bases and V 0 bases, and 4 bases lay outside the gene matches. Germline CDR1 DFQATT, CDR2 SNEGSKA (reference sequence). There are 15 residues in the CDR3. The CDR3 spells CSARDITSGSYEQYF. The CDR3 DNA sequence: TGCAGTGCTAGAGATATAACTAGCGGGAGCTACGAGCAGTACTTC.

This clonotype was seen many times. This chain connects TRBV7-2 to TRBJ1-4; 8 positions match TRBD1. This CDR3 has 14 residues. Germline trimming cut 5 bases from V and 8 bases from J; bases unmatched to any gene: 7. Germline assignment: CDR1 SGHTA and CDR2 FQGNSA. This CDR3 reads CASSLGQVGEKLFF. The CDR3 DNA follows: TGTGCCAGCAGCCTGGGACAGGTTGGGGAAAAACTGTTTTTT. The whole variable domain, filled in from reference TRBV7-2 and TRBJ1-4, reads GAGVSQSPSNKVTEKGKDVELRCDPISGHTALYWYRQSLGQGLEFLIYFQGNSAPDKSGLPSDRFSAERTGGSVSTLTIQRTQQEDSAVYLCASSLGQVGEKLFFGSGTQLSVL.

This chain connects TRBV10-3 to TRBJ2-1; TRBD2 matches 7 bases. This CDR3 contains 15 residues. Germline CDR1 is ENHRY and CDR2 is SYGVKD. The V and J ends lost 8 bases and 9 bases, in that order; junction bases with no gene match: 16. The CDR3 nucleotides read TGTGCCATCTCCGCTCGGCGGGAGTACTCTCCTGAGCAGTTCTTC. Encoded protein: CAISARREYSPEQFF.

This clonotype was seen at least ten times. The chain combines TRBV12-3 or TRBV12-4 with TRBJ2-1; 14 bases agree with TRBD2. CDR3 length: 16 residues. V dropped 6 bases and J dropped 3; count of bases not matched to a gene: 4. CDR3 nucleotide sequence: TGTGCCAGCAGCCCCGGACTAGCGGGAGGCTACAATGAGCAGTTCTTC. Protein product: CASSPGLAGGYNEQFF.

A remark on this clonotype: An end of the junction does not agree with germline; a read error may underlie this. This sequence joins TRBV2 and TRBJ2-2, with 10 positions matching TRBD2. The CDR3 has 15 amino acids. Germline-derived CDR1 and CDR2 are SNHLY and FYNNEI. CDR3 sequence: CASGESGRATGELFF. For the CDR3, the DNA is TGTGCCAGCGGTGAAAGCGGGAGGGCAACCGGGGAGCTGTTTTTT.

This clonotype was counted at least ten times. The rearrangement joins TRBV7-2 to TRBJ2-7; TRBD2 agrees at 7 bases. The germline gives CDR1 SGHTA, CDR2 FQGNSA. V was clipped by 2 bases and J by 4 bases; unmatched bases: 11. This CDR3 has 16 amino acids. The CDR3 reads CASSLRDYGGAYEQYF. The CDR3 DNA follows: TGTGCCAGCAGCTTAAGGGACTATGGAGGGGCGTACGAGCAGTACTTC.

This clonotype occurred many times. The rearrangement uses TRBV20-1 and TRBJ1-6; the D gene is possibly TRBD1 (5 bases). With 3 bases removed from V and 6 bases from J, the gap between germline ends came to 15 bases. This CDR3 region has 15 residues. CDR1 is DFQATT and CDR2 is SNEGSKA in the germline V gene (reference sequence). For the CDR3, the DNA is TGCAGTGCTAGCGTTGGGCAGGGATTTAATTCACCCCTCCACTTT. Its translation: CSASVGQGFNSPLHF.

The sample holds one count of this clonotype. A much larger clone differs by one base, so this may be a read error. In nucleotides, the CDR3 is TGCGCCAGCAGCGGAGAGCCAGCGGGTTACAATGAGCAGTTCTTC. Its translation is CASSGEPAGYNEQFF. The gene calls are TRBV4-1 and TRBJ2-1, with D possibly being TRBD2 (6 bases). The CDR3 runs to 15 residues. Germline loops: CDR1 MGHRA, CDR2 YSYEKL. V gave up 5 bases and J gave up 4 bases, with 15 bases separating them.

This clonotype was counted at least ten times. The chain links TRBV3-1 to TRBJ2-7; the match to TRBD2 covers 8 bases. The ends lost 1 base at V and 3 bases at J; junction bases unmatched: 2. CDR1 LGHDT and CDR2 YNNKEL come from the germline V gene (reference sequence). The CDR3 covers 14 residues. The DNA for the CDR3 is TGTGCCAGCAGCCAAGGCCTAGCGGGCTACGAGCAGTACTTC. As protein: CASSQGLAGYEQYF.

The sample holds many counts of this clonotype. The chain joins TRBV10-3 to TRBJ2-1, with 8 bases aligning to TRBD1. The germline CDR1 and CDR2 sequences are ENHRY and SYGVKD. V shed 2 bases, J shed 8 bases, and the junction held 5 bases outside the gene matches. This CDR3 is built from 14 residues. CDR3 in amino acids: CAISEDRGLDEQFF. The CDR3 nucleotides read TGTGCCATCAGTGAGGACAGGGGTTTGGATGAGCAGTTCTTC.

This clonotype was counted between two and nine times. This chain links TRBV11-2 with TRBJ2-7; D is unresolved. V lost 5 bases and J 6 bases, leaving 11 bases between the germline ends. Per germline, CDR1 SGHAT and CDR2 FQNNGV. This CDR3 region has 12 residues. The CDR3 spells CASSPPDGEQYF. In DNA, the CDR3 is TGTGCCAGCAGCCCTCCGGACGGCGAGCAGTACTTC.

V gene TRBV2 combines with J gene TRBJ2-1; 12 positions agree with TRBD2. Germline-derived CDR1 and CDR2 are SNHLY and FYNNEI. V shed 4 bases, J shed 4 bases, and the junction held 5 bases outside the gene matches. This CDR3 contains 16 residues. The CDR3 loop is CASSGRLAGDYNEQFF. The CDR3 DNA reads TGTGCCAGCAGTGGCCGACTAGCGGGAGATTACAATGAGCAGTTCTTC.

This clonotype was seen a handful of times. The chain uses TRBV5-1 and TRBJ1-6, with D maybe TRBD1 (5 bases). Trimming shortened V by 0 bases and J by 9 bases, and 13 bases separated the two germline ends. Germline assignment: CDR1 SGHRS and CDR2 YFSETQ. CDR3 length: 15 residues. CDR3 amino acids: CASSLEGPPSSPLHF. The DNA for the CDR3 is TGCGCCAGCAGCTTGGAGGGGCCCCCCAGTTCACCCCTCCACTTT.

At least ten counts were recorded for this clonotype. CDR3 in amino acids: CASSDPTGNYGYTF. DNA of the CDR3: TGTGCCAGCAGTGACCCAACAGGGAACTATGGCTACACCTTC. The chain couples TRBV6-1 to TRBJ1-2; D is possibly TRBD1 (6 bases). Germline CDR1 reads MNHNS; CDR2 reads SASEGT. The length of the CDR3 is 14 residues. The V and J ends lost 3 bases and 2 bases respectively, with 10 bases between them.

The chain links TRBV20-1 to TRBJ2-3, with 8 bases matching TRBD1. V dropped 8 bases and J dropped 5; count of bases not matched to a gene: 6. The germline V gene has CDR1 DFQATT and CDR2 SNEGSKA (reference sequence). This CDR3 is 12 amino acids long. CDR3 bases: TGCAGTCCGGACAGGGACAAAGATACGCAGTATTTT. This gives the protein CSPDRDKDTQYF.

This clonotype was seen a few times. The chain couples TRBV27 to TRBJ2-7; 10 bases are a match to TRBD1. The CDR3 runs to 14 residues. Germline V gene lookup returns CDR1 MNHEY and CDR2 SMNVEV (reference sequence). Unmatched junction bases numbered 9, after V lost 8 bases and J lost 5 bases. This chain's CDR3 is CASRDRGLLDEQYF. CDR3 DNA sequence: TGTGCCAGCCGGGACAGGGGCCTTTTGGACGAGCAGTACTTC.

The gene calls are TRBV12-3 or TRBV12-4 and TRBJ2-3; D unresolved. V lost 6 bases, J lost 2 bases, and 21 bases lay in between. The CDR3 is 17 amino acids. CDR3: CASSAKGPSHLTDTQYF. The CDR3 DNA is TGTGCCAGCAGCGCCAAAGGGCCATCCCACCTCACAGATACGCAGTATTTT.

At least ten counts were recorded for this clonotype. The genes are TRBV20-1 and TRBJ1-1, with 11 nucleotides matching TRBD1. Germline CDR1 is DFQATT and CDR2 is SNEGSKA (reference sequence). The CDR3 has 12 amino acids. Trimming at V came to 6 bases and at J to 7 bases, leaving 4 bases not matched to a gene. The chain's CDR3 is CSARDRGFEAFF. CDR3 bases: TGCAGTGCCCGGGACAGGGGGTTTGAAGCTTTCTTT.

This clonotype was found a few times. The chain carries TRBV14 and TRBJ2-1; tentative D call: TRBD2 (5 bases). Trimming took 0 bases from V and 9 from J, leaving 9 bases between them. Germline CDR1 SGHDN, CDR2 FVKESK. The CDR3 sequence is 13 residues long. The CDR3 loop is CASSQEGGGEQFF. Written as DNA, the CDR3 is TGTGCCAGCAGCCAAGAAGGAGGAGGTGAGCAGTTCTTC.

The CDR3 sequence: CASSRGSGARGGETQYF. The CDR3, as DNA: TGTGCCAGCTCGCGAGGAAGCGGGGCCAGAGGGGGAGAGACCCAGTACTTC. The chain links TRBV18 to TRBJ2-5, with a possible D match to TRBD2 (7 bases). The CDR3 length is 17 residues. The V gene lost 6 bases and the J gene lost 4 bases, with 24 bases spanning the gap. CDR1 and CDR2 from the germline V gene are KGHSH and LQKENI.